This T cell receptor beta chain was documented in a study of T cells after yellow fever vaccination. The overall study: Based on CD3, CD45RA, CCR7 and CD95, EM, EMRA, CM and Tscm memory subsets were sorted. SMART-Seq v4 Ultra Low Input handled preparation of low-cell-number fractions. Study observations and caveats: Boosting was followed by the reappearance of most primary-vaccination clones (roughly 95% CD4, under 90% CD8).

CDR1 and CDR2 from the germline V gene are MGHRA and YSYEKL. The CDR3 is 17 amino acids. This clonotype appeared many times. Its ends do not fully match the called genes, so a read error is possible. A universal primer site and UMIs were added as TCR cDNA was made by 5'RACE template switching. Each CDR3 protein gets one entry after TCRdb re-called the 5' RACE reads with MiXCR. Altogether about 26,000 distinct CDR3 sequences are present, approximately 4.9% being singletons, with the ten largest covering approximately 40%. Sequenced material: PBMCs, either bulk or a sorted T-cell subset (CD4+, CD8+, memory, or dextramer-sorted; not recorded which), taken on the day of the yellow fever booster vaccination. This clonotype was sampled from a man between 18 and 35 years old who received the YFV17D yellow fever vaccine. The chain combines TRBV4-1 with TRBJ2-3; 12 bases are a match to TRBD1. The CDR3, as DNA: TGCGCCAGCAGCCAGGGGGGGGACAGGGGGCTCCCAGAGACGCAGTATTTT. Protein: CASSQGGDRGLPETQYF.